The following is a TCR beta chain sequence with its context. Its specific antigen is unknown. In total, more than 500 healthy bone marrow donors made up the cohort. All cohort members were sampled while nominally healthy, although unrecorded immune exposures were likely present. The donor was CMV seropositive and belonged to the group of about 290 seropositive cohort members. A peripheral blood sample was collected from each donor, and TCR beta sequencing was performed on peripheral blood mononuclear cells. Genomic DNA extraction from the blood cell samples was performed with the Qiagen DNeasy Blood Extraction Kit. The library was produced with the immunoSEQ multiplex PCR assay. For the multiplex PCR, a mixture combining 60 forward primers for TCR Vbeta segments and 13 reverse primers for TCR Jbeta segments was used. A multiplex PCR assay on genomic DNA amplified the CDR3 region of rearranged TCR beta genes. Amplified TCR beta libraries were sequenced as 87-base-pair reads on the Illumina HiSeq System. For the original study's pipeline: Across the 640 or so repertoires, a later analysis counted 60 million to 90 million unique TCR beta chains, 9 million to 14 million of which were shared by at least two donors. Raw reads were error-corrected and collapsed into unique sequences by a nearest-neighbor algorithm in which closely related sequences were merged to remove PCR and sequencing errors. To assign V, D and J gene segments, CDR3 sequences were aligned to IMGT reference sequences. For a sequence to be retained, a match of at least six nucleotides to both a V gene segment and a J gene segment was required. A rearrangement was called productive if the CDR3 had no stop codons and remained in frame with V and J, and every other rearrangement was called non-productive. Following IMGT convention, CDR3 was defined as the stretch from the second conserved V-encoded cysteine up to the conserved J-encoded phenylalanine. Sequences without an unambiguous match to a single V gene segment were excluded from the earlier analysis of several hundred of the donors. An earlier analysis of 587 of the donors called V segments functional above 56.7% productive rearrangements and segregating when the between-donor standard deviation exceeded 5%. A statistical classification framework was built to diagnose cytomegalovirus status from the catalog of TCR beta chain sequences. In a later analysis, TCR nucleotide sequences were compared against IMGT/GENE-DB human TR gene sequences so that V and J genes could be assigned. In a later analysis, CDR3 sequences and most-parsimonious VDJ recombination scenarios were assigned using the TCRdist pipeline. A later analysis defined each TCR beta chain by its CDR3 amino acid sequence plus V-gene family, and excluded reads lacking a unique V-gene family. In a later analysis, 500 to 650 highly shared, low-generation-probability nucleotide sequences were removed to address suspected cross-contamination and a sequencing artifact. For each public chain, a later analysis derived a clonal expansion index from normalized ranks of inferred template counts within each repertoire. A later analysis computed generation probabilities with a VDJ recombination model fitted to out-of-frame rearrangements, and checked the results against IGoR. In a later analysis, TCR-TCR, TCR-HLA and TCR-CMV co-occurrence was scored with hypergeometric tests, and a repertoire-size bias correction was applied to TCR pairs. False discovery rates were estimated in a later analysis by permuting HLA or CMV assignments 20 times. In a later analysis, co-occurring TCRs were grouped using DBSCAN, and TCRdist sequence similarity was added for clustering within HLA-allele-positive subsets. Repertoires with fewer than 30,000 or more than 120,000 public chains, plus five repertoires with anomalous nucleotide sharing, were excluded from co-occurrence clustering. Held by TCRdb, this immuneACCESS table contains in-frame sequences only and omits some clones. Under half of the omission traces to an unresolved V gene where checked; the cause of the rest is unknown. V, J and clone size reflect that table, while D and trimming were determined from the DNA. The sample's own table lists some 110,000 clones. The top ten clones comprise around 6.5% of the sample.

This entry belongs to a study of cytomegalovirus exposure and HLA in healthy donors (dated by TCRdb to the late 2010s). About the full investigation: In an earlier analysis of around 540 of the donors, around 300 Gb of sequence data and some 100 million unique TCR beta sequences from 180 million or so T cells were reported. An early release that covered about 640 HLA-typed donors contained around 330 gigabases of sequencing data and 70 million to 100 million unique TCR sequences. Of the 300 to 450 genotyped donors, less than 90% were placed in the genetic ancestry cluster associated with self-reported Caucasian donors. The study aimed to test whether signatures of past pathogen exposure could be identified by cataloging public T cell receptors. The study profiled the T cell repertoires of more than 500 subjects by immunosequencing and related them to cytomegalovirus serostatus. In addition to the first cohort of 666 subjects, a separate validation cohort of approximately 120 different subjects was used. The study combined high-throughput TCR immunosequencing, statistical association of individual TCRs with disease status, and machine learning to predict cytomegalovirus infection status. A later analysis re-examined previously published TCR beta repertoires from over 500 donors and added high-resolution HLA genotyping to investigate patterns of TCR occurrence. Rather than drawing on any new phenotypic data, the later analysis identified candidate immune exposures from TCR beta sequences and the way those sequences occurred across donors. An earlier analysis of several hundred of the donors applied high-throughput TCR beta sequencing to assess whether each TCR beta V gene segment acted as functional or pseudogenic. Donor age, sex, ethnicity and CMV serostatus were compiled alongside the repertoire data. A later genetic analysis used genome-wide SNP genotypes for about 65% of the roughly 670 donors, treating that subset as a discovery cohort. Every repertoire in the discovery cohort had been generated on one and the same sequencing platform. HLA typing covered class I and class II loci at four-digit resolution. The number of typed donors differed by locus: roughly 620-640 for A, B, C, DRB1 and DQB1; approximately 520 for DQA1; 606 for DPA1; and around 470 for DPB1. Four or five DR-DQ haplotypes were handled as single units for association and clustering because linkage in the cohort was strong. Among about 370 genotyped donors of the cohort, an average of approximately 200,000 unique TCR beta nucleotide sequences was sequenced per donor, of which about 18% were non-productive.

What the research found in general, with its limitations: In a later genetic analysis, a missense DCLRE1C variant was associated with V-gene and J-gene trimming of TCR beta chains, and the association was replicated in an independent cohort. In a later analysis, HLA-associated TCR beta chains were found to be more clonally expanded and to have lower generation probabilities than equally common non-associated chains. According to a later analysis, most CMV-associated TCR beta chains appeared to be HLA-restricted, and the HLA associations seemed to be driven largely by CMV exposure. For the cohort, immune exposure information was limited to CMV serostatus. Cytomegalovirus status was reported to be diagnosed by the classifier with high specificity and sensitivity in both the original and validation cohorts. According to a later genetic analysis, donors in an Asian-associated ancestry cluster had fewer N-insertions in productive TCRs than the approximately 610-donor mean. In this cohort, only TCR beta chains were sequenced, and detectable features were limited by the absence of alpha or paired-chain data. Broadly in line with IMGT annotations, most TCR beta V segments showed up in productive rearrangements about 90% or about 30% of the time in an earlier analysis of 587 of the donors. The authors suggested that the approach could potentially be extended to other disease states and immunological phenotypes. A further reported finding was that TCR beta sequences accurately predicted the HLA-A and HLA-B alleles for most subjects in the first cohort. Assigning TCR associations to individual alleles was difficult when HLA alleles, especially DR and DQ, strongly co-occurred. Because counts were too low, approximately 15 rarely observed V segments, including chromosome 9 orphons, were excluded from the earlier analysis of 587 of the donors. Specific HLA alleles were associated with around 18,000 TCR beta sequences at a false discovery rate of 0.05 in a later analysis. A later analysis reported that several top co-occurrence clusters appeared linked to parvovirus B19, influenza, CMV and Epstein-Barr virus. In vitro tests confirmed that three of the cytomegalovirus-associated TCR beta chains recognize cytomegalovirus antigens. Sequencing depth was assumed to be roughly uniform across donors in the presence/absence analyses, though that assumption may not hold. While some public TCRs were present in many individuals, most TCR sequences turned up only very rarely across donors. Linkage disequilibrium might explain the correlated functional status among segregating V segments, but an unknown experimental factor could not be ruled out. According to a later analysis, TCR association rates differed among HLA loci, with DRB1 alleles showing the most associated TCRs and HLA-C alleles showing the fewest. The study gave a list of some 150 TCR beta chains associated with cytomegalovirus. Because HLA typing was unavailable for some donors at each locus, only the typed subset was used in association tests. The sequencing pipeline was judged likely to have produced a cluster of highly shared sequence variants as a technical artifact.

The sample taken for sequencing was PBMCs. The TCR was taken from a man aged 35-49 years in good health and CMV-seropositive.

The DNA sequence is given as TGTGCCAGCAGTCGGGGACAGGGTTATGGCTACACCTTC. Protein translation: CASSRGQGYGYTF. The rearranged segments are TRBV6-5 and TRBJ1-2; a stretch of 9 junction bases matches TRBD1. V has 5 bases trimmed and J has 5 bases trimmed; junction bases matching no gene number 3. The CDR3 contains 13 residues, cysteine and phenylalanine counted. Only the CDR3 portion is preserved as DNA: 39 bases, with reading frame beginning at the first base. CDR1 is given as MNHEY and CDR2 as SVGAGI, both from the germline V gene.